The entry below describes one TCR beta chain. What it binds is not known. Since a much larger clone is just one base distant, this may be a read error. Germline CDR1 reads ENHRY; CDR2 reads SYGVKD. The CDR3 is 13 residues long. This entry comes from a study of blood T cells in healthy people across ages. Study results and limitations: There were more naive CD4+ cells and higher diversity in long-lived donors than in aged donors.

Isolation of PBMCs gave at least 6.5 million cells per sample. For the second PCR, which ran for roughly 7 to 11 cycles, a sample-barcoded 5' primer and a J-beta primer mix were used. A single record per CDR3 protein comes from TCRdb applying MiXCR to the 5' RACE reads. The sample records about 680,000 distinct CDR3 sequences, 45% to 50% being singletons. The rearrangement joins TRBV10-3 to TRBJ1-1; D call uncertain. The sample consisted of blood. The TCR originated in a woman aged 55-69 years in good health. Written as DNA, the CDR3 is TGTGCCATCAATGAGGACGGATACACTGAAGCTTTCTTT. This translates into CAINEDGYTEAFF.